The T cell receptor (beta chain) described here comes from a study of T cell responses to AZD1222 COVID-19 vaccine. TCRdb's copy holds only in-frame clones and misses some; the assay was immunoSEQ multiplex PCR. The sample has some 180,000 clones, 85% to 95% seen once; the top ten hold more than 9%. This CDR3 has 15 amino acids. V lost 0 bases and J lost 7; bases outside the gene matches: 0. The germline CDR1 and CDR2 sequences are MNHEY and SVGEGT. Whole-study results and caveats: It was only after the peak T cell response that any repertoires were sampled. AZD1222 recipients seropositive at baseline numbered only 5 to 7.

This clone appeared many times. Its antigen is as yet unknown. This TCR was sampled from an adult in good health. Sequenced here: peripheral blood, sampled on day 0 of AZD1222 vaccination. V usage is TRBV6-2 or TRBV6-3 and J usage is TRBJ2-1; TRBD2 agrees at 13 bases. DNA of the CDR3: TGTGCCAGCAGTTACTCACTAGCGGGAGGGAATGAGCAGTTCTTC. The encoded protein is CASSYSLAGGNEQFF.